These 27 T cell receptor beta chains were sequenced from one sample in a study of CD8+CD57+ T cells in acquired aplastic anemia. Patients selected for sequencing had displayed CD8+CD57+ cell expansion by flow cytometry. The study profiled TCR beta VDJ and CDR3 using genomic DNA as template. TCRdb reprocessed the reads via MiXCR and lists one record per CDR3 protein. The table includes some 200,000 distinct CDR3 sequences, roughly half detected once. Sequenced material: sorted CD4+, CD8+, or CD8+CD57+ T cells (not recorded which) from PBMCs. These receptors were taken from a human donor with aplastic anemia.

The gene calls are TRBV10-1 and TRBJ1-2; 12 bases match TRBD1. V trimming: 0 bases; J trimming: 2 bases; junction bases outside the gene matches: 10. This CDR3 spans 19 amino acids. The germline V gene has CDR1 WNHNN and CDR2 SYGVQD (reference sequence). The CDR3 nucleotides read TGCGCCAGCAGTGAGTCGATGGGACAGGGGGCAGGCCTGAACTATGGCTACACCTTC. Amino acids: CASSESMGQGAGLNYGYTF.

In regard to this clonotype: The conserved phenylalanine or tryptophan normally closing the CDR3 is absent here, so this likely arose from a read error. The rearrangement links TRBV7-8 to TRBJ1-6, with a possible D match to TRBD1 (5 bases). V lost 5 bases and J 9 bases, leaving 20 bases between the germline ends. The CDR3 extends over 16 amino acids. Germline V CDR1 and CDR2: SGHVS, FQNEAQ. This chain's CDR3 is CASSTGAAEGSSPLHL. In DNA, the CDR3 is TGTGCCAGCAGCACCGGGGCAGCGGAGGGTAGTTCACCCCTCCACCTT.

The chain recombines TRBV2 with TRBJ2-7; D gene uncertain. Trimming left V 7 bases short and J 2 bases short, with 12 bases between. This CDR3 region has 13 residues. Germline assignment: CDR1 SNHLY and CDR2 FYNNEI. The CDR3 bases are TGTGCCAGCAAGGGCCCCGATGCCTACGAGCAGTACTTC. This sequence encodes CASKGPDAYEQYF.

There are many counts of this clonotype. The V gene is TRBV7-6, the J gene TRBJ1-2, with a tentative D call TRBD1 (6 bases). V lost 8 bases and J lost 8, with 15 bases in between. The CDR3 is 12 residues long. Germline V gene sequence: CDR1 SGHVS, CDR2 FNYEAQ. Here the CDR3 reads CASGTGRDGYTF. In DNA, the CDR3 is TGTGCCAGCGGAACAGGGAGAGACGGCTACACCTTC.

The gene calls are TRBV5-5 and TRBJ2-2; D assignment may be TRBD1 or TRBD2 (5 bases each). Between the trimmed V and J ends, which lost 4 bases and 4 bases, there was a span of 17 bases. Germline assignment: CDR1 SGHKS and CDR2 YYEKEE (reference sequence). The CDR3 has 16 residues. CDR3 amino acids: CASSNDPDGGTGELFF. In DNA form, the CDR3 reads TGTGCCAGCAGCAACGACCCTGATGGGGGCACCGGGGAGCTGTTTTTT.

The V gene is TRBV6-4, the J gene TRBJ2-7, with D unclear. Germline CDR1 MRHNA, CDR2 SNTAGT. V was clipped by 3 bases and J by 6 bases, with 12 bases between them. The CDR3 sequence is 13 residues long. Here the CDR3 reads CASSETRLREQYF. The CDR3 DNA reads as TGTGCCAGCAGTGAAACTCGACTCCGCGAGCAGTACTTC.

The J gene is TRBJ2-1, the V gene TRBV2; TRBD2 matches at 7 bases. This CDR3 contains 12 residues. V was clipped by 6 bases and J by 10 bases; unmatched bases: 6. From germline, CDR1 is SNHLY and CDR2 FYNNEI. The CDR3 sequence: CASRDLGGEQFF. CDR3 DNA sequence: TGTGCCAGCAGGGACCTGGGGGGGGAGCAGTTCTTC.

The CDR3: CASTLAETQYF. CDR3 coding DNA: TGTGCCAGTACTCTAGCGGAGACCCAGTACTTC. The chain is built from TRBV19 and TRBJ2-5, with D maybe TRBD2 (6 bases). Germline-derived CDR1 and CDR2 are LNHDA and SQIVND (reference sequence). The length of the CDR3 is 11 residues. The ends were cut back, 7 bases at V and 5 bases at J, with 8 bases in the middle.

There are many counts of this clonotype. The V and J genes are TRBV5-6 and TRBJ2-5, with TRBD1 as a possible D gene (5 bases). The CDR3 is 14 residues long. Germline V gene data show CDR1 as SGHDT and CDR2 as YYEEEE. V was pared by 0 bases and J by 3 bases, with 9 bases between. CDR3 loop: CASSLGTREETQYF. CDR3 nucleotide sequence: TGTGCCAGCAGCTTGGGGACCAGGGAAGAGACCCAGTACTTC.

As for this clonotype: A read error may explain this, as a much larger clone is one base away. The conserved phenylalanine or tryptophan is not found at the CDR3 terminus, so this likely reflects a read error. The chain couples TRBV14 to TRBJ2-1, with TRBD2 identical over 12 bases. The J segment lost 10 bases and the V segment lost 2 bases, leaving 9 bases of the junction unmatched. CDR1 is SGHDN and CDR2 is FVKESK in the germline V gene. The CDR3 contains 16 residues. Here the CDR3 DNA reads TGTGCCAGCAGCCAAAAAGGACTAGCGGGATGGTGGGAGCAGTTCCTC. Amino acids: CASSQKGLAGWWEQFL.

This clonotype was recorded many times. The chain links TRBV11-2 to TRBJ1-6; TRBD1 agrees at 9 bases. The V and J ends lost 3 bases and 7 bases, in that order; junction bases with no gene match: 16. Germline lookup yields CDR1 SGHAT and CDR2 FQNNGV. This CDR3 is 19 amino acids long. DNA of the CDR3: TGTGCCAGCAGCTTGGGACCGGACAGGGGAGGGTTCGGGAATTCACCCCTCCACTTT. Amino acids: CASSLGPDRGGFGNSPLHF.

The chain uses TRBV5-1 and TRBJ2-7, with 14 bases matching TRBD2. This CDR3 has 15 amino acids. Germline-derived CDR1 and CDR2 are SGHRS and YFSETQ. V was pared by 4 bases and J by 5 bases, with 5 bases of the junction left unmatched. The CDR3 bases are TGCGCCAGCAGCGTCGGGACTAGCGGGAGAAACGAGCAGTACTTC. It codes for CASSVGTSGRNEQYF.

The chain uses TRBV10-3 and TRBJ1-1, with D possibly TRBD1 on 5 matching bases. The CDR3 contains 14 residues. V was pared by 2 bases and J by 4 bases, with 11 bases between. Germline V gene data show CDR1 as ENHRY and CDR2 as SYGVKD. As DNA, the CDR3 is TGTGCCATCAGTGAGGCGGGGACGGGCACTGAAGCTTTCTTT. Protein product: CAISEAGTGTEAFF.

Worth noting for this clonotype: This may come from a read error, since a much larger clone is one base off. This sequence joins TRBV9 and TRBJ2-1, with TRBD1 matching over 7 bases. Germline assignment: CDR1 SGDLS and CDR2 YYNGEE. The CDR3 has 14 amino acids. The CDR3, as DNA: TGTGCCAGCAGCGTAGCAGAAGGGGGCAATGAGCAGTCCTTC. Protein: CASSVAEGGNEQSF.

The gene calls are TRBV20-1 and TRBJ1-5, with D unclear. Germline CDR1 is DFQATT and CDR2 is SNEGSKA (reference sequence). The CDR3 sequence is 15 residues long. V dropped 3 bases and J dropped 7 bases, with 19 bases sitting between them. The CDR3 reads CSASIQEIVGQPQHF. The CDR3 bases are TGCAGTGCTAGTATCCAGGAGATTGTGGGACAGCCCCAGCATTTT.

CDR3 residues: CSASRTGMNTEAFF. CDR3 nucleotides: TGCAGTGCTAGTCGGACAGGGATGAACACTGAAGCTTTCTTT. V is TRBV20-1 and J is TRBJ1-1; 8 bases align to TRBD1. There are 14 residues in the CDR3. The trim removed 3 bases at V and 0 bases at J, leaving 3 bases unmatched. Germline lookup yields CDR1 DFQATT and CDR2 SNEGSKA (reference sequence).

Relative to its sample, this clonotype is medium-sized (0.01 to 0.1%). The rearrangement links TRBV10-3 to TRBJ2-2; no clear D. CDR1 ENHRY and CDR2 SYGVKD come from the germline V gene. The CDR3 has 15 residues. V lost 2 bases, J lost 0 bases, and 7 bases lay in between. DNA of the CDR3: TGTGCCATCAGTGAGCGTAGTCCGAACACCGGGGAGCTGTTTTTT. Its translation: CAISERSPNTGELFF.

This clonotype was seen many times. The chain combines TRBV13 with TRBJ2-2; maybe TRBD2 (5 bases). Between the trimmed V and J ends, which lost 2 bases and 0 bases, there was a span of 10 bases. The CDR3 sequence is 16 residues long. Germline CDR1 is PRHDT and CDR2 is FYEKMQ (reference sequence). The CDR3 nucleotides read TGTGCCAGCAGCTTATACGGGAACTCGAACACCGGGGAGCTGTTTTTT. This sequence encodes CASSLYGNSNTGELFF.

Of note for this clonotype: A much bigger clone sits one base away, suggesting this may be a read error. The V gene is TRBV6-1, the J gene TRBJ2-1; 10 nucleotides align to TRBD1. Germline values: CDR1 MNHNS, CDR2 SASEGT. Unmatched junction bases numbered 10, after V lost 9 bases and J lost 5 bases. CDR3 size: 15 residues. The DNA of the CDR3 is TGTGCCAGGAGTCCTCCGGGACAGGGGAACAATGAGCAGTTCTTC. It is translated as CARSPPGQGNNEQFF.

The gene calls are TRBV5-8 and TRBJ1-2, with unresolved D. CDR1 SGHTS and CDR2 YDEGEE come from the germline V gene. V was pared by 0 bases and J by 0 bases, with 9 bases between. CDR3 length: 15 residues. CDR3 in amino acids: CASSLGAGSNYGYTF. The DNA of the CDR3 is TGTGCCAGCAGCTTGGGAGCAGGATCTAACTATGGCTACACCTTC. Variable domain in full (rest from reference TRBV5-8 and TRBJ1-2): EAGVTQSPTHLIKTRGQQATLRCSPISGHTSVYWYQQALGLGLQFLLWYDEGEERNRGNFPPRFSGRQFPNYSSELNVNALELEDSALYLCASSLGAGSNYGYTFGSGTRLTVV.

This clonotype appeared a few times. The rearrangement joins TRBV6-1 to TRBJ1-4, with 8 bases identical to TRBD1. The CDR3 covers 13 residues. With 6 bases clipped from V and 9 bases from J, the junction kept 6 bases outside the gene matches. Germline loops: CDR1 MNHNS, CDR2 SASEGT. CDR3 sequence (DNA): TGTGCCAGCAGCCTCCGGACAGGGCAAAAACTGTTTTTT. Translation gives CASSLRTGQKLFF.

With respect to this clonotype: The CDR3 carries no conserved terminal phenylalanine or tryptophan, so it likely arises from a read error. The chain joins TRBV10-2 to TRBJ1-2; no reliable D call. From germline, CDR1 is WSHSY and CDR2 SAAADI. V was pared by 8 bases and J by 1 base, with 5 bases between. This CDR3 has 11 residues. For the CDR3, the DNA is TGCGCCAGCGGCCATAACTATGGCTACACCCTC. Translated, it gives CASGHNYGYTL.

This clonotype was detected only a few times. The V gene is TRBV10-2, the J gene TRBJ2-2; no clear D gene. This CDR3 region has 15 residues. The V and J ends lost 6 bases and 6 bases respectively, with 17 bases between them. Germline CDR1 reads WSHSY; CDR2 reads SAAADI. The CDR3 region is CASRPPGVGAGELFF. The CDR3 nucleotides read TGCGCCAGCAGACCTCCTGGCGTTGGCGCCGGGGAGCTGTTTTTT.

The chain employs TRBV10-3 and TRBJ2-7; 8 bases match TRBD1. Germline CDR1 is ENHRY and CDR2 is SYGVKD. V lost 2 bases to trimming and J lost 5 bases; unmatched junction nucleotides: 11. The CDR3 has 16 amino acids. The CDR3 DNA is TGTGCCATCAGTGAGATCGCGGACAGGGCTCTGCACGAGCAGTACTTC. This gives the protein CAISEIADRALHEQYF.

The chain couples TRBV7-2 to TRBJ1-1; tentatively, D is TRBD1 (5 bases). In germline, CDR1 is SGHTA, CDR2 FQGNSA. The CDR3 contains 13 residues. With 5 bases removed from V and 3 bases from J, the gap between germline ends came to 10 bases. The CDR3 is CASSPRQHTEAFF. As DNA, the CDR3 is TGTGCCAGCAGCCCCCGACAGCACACTGAAGCTTTCTTT.

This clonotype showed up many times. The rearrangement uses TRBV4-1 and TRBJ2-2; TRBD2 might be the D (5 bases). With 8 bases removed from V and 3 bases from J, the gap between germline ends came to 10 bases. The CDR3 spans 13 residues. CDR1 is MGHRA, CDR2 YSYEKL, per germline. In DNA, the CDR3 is TGCGCCAGCGCGTCGGACTACACCGGGGAGCTGTTTTTT. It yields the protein CASASDYTGELFF.

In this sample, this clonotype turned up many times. The CDR3 DNA reads as TGCAGTGCTAGAGAAGGGGCAAGCGGGGTAAAACTGTTTTTT. This encodes CSAREGASGVKLFF. This chain uses TRBV20-1 with TRBJ1-4; TRBD1 is a possible D gene (5 bases). Trimming removed 0 bases at V and 10 bases at J, with 15 bases between. The CDR3 has 14 residues. The V gene's germline CDR1 is DFQATT and CDR2 SNEGSKA (reference sequence).